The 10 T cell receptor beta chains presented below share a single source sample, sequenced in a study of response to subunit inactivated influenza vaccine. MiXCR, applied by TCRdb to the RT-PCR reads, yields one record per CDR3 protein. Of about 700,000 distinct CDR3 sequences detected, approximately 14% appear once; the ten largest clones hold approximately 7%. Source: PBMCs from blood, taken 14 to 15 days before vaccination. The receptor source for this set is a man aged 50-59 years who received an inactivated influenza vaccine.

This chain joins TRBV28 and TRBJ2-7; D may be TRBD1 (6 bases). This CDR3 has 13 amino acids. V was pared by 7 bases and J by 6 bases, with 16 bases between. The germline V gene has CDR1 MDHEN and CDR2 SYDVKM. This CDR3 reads CASTPIEGVEQYF. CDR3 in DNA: TGTGCCAGCACCCCGATAGAGGGGGTCGAGCAGTACTTC.

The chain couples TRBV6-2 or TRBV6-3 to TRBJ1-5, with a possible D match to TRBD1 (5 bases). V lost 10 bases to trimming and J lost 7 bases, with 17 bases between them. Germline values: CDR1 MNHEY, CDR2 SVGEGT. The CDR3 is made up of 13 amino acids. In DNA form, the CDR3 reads TGTGCCATCAGGCAGGGTATCAGCCAGCCCCAGCATTTT. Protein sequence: CAIRQGISQPQHF.

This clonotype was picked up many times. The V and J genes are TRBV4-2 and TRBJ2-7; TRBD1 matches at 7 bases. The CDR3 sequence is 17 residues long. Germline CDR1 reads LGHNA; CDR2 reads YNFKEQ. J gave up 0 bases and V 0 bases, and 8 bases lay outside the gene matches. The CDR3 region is CASSQDLRGTSSYEQYF. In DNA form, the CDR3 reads TGTGCCAGCAGCCAAGATCTCAGGGGGACCTCCTCCTACGAGCAGTACTTC.

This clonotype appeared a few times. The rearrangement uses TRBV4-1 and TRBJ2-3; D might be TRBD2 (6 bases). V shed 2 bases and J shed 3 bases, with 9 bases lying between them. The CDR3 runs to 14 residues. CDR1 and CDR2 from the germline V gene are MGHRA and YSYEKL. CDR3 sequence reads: CASSQWAGTDTQYF. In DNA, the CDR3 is TGCGCCAGCAGCCAATGGGCGGGGACAGATACGCAGTATTTT.

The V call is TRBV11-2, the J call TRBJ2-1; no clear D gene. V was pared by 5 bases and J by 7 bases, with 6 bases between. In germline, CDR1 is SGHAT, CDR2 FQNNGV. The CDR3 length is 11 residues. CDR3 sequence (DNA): TGTGCCAGCAGCATGGGAAATGAGCAGTTCTTC. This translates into CASSMGNEQFF.

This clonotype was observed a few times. The CDR3 here is CASSSQGAQTDTQYF. The CDR3 nucleotides read TGTGCCAGCAGCTCACAGGGGGCGCAGACAGATACGCAGTATTTT. V gene TRBV5-4 combines with J gene TRBJ2-3; 9 nucleotides align to TRBD1. V was clipped by 3 bases and J by 3 bases; unmatched bases: 5. There are 15 residues in the CDR3. Germline V gene sequence: CDR1 SGHNT, CDR2 YYREEE (reference sequence).

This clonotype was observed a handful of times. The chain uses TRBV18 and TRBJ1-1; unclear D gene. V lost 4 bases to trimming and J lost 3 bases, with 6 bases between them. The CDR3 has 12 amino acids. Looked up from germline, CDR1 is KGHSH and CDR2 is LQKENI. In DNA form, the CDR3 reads TGTGCCAGCTCACAGGGAGACACTGAAGCTTTCTTT. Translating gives CASSQGDTEAFF.

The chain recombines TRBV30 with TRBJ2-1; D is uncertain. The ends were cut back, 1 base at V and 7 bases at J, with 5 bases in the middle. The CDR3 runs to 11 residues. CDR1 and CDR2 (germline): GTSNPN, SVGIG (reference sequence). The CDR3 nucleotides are TGTGCCTGGAGTGCTACTAATGAGCAGTTCTTC. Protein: CAWSATNEQFF.

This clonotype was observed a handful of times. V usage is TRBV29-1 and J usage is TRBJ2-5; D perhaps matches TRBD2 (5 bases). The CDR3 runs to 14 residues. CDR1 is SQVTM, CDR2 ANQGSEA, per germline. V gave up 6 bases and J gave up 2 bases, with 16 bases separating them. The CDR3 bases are TGCAGCGTCCCCGGGGTGCCAGCGCAAGAGACCCAGTACTTC. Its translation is CSVPGVPAQETQYF.

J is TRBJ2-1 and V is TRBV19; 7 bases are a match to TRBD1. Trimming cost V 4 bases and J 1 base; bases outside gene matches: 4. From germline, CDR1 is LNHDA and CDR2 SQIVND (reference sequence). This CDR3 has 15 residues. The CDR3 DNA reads TGTGCCAGTAGTACTCCGGGACAGTCCTACAATGAGCAGTTCTTC. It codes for CASSTPGQSYNEQFF.